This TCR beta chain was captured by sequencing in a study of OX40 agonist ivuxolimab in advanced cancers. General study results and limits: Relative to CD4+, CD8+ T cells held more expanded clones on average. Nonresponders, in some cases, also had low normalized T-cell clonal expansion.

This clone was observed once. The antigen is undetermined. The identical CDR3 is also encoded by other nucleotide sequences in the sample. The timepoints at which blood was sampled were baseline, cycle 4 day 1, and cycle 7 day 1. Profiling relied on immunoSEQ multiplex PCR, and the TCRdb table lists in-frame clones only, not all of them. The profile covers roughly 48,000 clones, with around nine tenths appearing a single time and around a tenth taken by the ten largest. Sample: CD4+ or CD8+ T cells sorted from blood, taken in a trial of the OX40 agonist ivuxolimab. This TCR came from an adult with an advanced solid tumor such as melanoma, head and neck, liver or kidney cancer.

This CDR3 is CASSPGLAGYNEQFF. The CDR3 nucleotides are TGTGCCAGCAGCCCGGGACTAGCGGGGTACAATGAGCAGTTCTTC. The J gene is TRBJ2-1, the V gene TRBV7-2; 13 bases agree with TRBD2. Germline CDR1 and CDR2: SGHTA and FQGNSA. The CDR3 totals 15 residues. J was trimmed by 4 bases and V by 5 bases; bases with no gene match: 2.